The table lists the clone carrying this TCR beta chain with many counts. What it recognizes is unknown. MiXCR was run by TCRdb on the reads, yielding one entry per CDR3 protein. The sample has around 350,000 distinct CDR3 sequences; around 18% are singletons. Germline loops: CDR1 MNHEY, CDR2 SVGEGT. The V end was cut by 6 bases, the J end by 1 base, with 16 bases between. This CDR3 contains 16 residues. These data come from a study of T cell repertoires in cytomegalovirus infection. Across the study: Public signatures in TCR beta pointed to CMV infection and matching HLA type. Findings and limits, study-wide: Summed frequency of shared TCR beta families picked out CMV carriers who also had the relevant HLA. HLA-C-restricted CMV-specific TCR beta clonotypes prevailed in the ex vivo response.

The rearrangement uses TRBV6-2 or TRBV6-3 and TRBJ1-5; D is perhaps TRBD1 (5 bases). The sequencing sample was made of PBMCs. The receptor's source is a human donor in good health (CMV status not recorded). Some clones in this sample may be carry-over from other donors' samples. The CDR3 region is CASSQEAGWSNQPQHF. DNA of the CDR3: TGTGCCAGCAGCCAGGAGGCAGGGTGGAGCAATCAGCCCCAGCATTTT.